The source of this TCR beta chain is a study of blood T cell repertoires in COVID-19 (dated by TCRdb to about 2020). A note on the overall study: The collaborator samples originated in the United States, Italy and Spain and spanned the acute and convalescent phases of COVID-19. The material from the prospective study consisted of cDNA or gDNA derived from T cells, B-cell-depleted T cells, or PBMCs. Deeply sampled blood TCRbeta repertoires from subjects exposed to, actively infected with, or recovered from COVID-19 were included in the dataset. The repertoires were released in a freely available public database meant as a resource for research on the immune response to SARS-CoV-2. The samples were drawn from two sources: the first 160 participants of the ongoing ImmuneRACE study, and fewer than 1,500 subjects contributed by 6 global collaborators. Nearly every sample came with metadata listing a de-identified subject ID, COVID-19 status, age in years and sex. Where available, HLA class I and class II types were obtained from metadata supplied by the sample provider rather than from assay-based typing.

With respect to this clone: No cognate antigen has been identified for it. There are no base qualities to consult, and no much larger clone falls within one base.

The cysteine opens and the phenylalanine closes a CDR3 of 13 amino acids. Left in the record is the CDR3 DNA by itself, 39 bases read in frame from the first base. In the prospective study, participants were 18 to 89 years old, resided in fewer than 25 geographic areas of the United States, and were enrolled through a virtual design. In the prospective study, cohorts were assigned on the basis of participant-reported clinical history obtained from a screening survey and a study questionnaire. ImmuneRACE Cohort 3 recovered participants were defined by two consecutive negative NP/OP PCR tests, healthcare professional clearance, or symptom resolution. Mobile phlebotomists in the prospective study collected whole blood, serum and a nasopharyngeal or oropharyngeal swab from every participant. Over a 2-month period, participants in the prospective study had the option of providing additional blood draws and questionnaires. Before DNA extraction, prospective study blood samples were shipped either frozen or at room temperature.

TCRbeta CDR3 regions were amplified from genomic DNA by means of the immunoSEQ Assay, a bias-controlled multiplex PCR. The authors' analysis ran thus. The number of nucleated cells in each sample was estimated by amplification of reference gene primers within the assay. To quantify the absolute abundance of each unique TCRbeta CDR3 rearrangement, sequence reads were collapsed and filtered. Productive Simpson clonality was computed per sample as the square root of Simpson's diversity index over productive rearrangements. TCRdb's version of the immuneACCESS table is confined to in-frame rearrangements and falls short of the full clone set. An unresolved V gene accounts for under half of the shortfall where checked; the remainder is of unknown origin. The V and J calls and clone size come from that table; D and trimming were worked out from the DNA. Across this sample there are about 330,000 clones, with around 90% seen only once. The ten largest clonotypes hold more than 5% of the sample.

On the study overall, not on this receptor specifically: The amount of clinical and demographic metadata varied by source and participant and was provided uncurated.

This clonotype was sampled from a man aged 25 to 40 who had recovered from COVID-19. Sequenced material: PBMCs or T cells enriched from blood (not recorded which). The chain was built from TRBV21-1 and TRBJ1-2; the listed D gene, TRBD1, was not tested against the DNA. TRBV21-1 constitutes a pseudogene. The DNA is TGTGCCAGCAGCAACAGTGGGCACTATGGCTACACCTTC. This translates into CASSNSGHYGYTF.